The source of this T cell receptor (beta chain) is a study of PD-1 blockade in classical Hodgkin lymphoma. Overall study: With a 2-week interval, patients received intravenous nivolumab at 3 mg/kg. General study points: Complete responders' baseline diversity resembled that of newly diagnosed patients. Newly diagnosed patients were reported to start with lower TCR diversity than healthy donors.

V was shortened by 0 bases and J by 0 bases, with 5 bases between the two germline ends. The CDR3 runs to 14 residues. Germline loops: CDR1 SGHRS, CDR2 YFSETQ. Time point reported: cycle 4 day 1 (C4D1), after about 6 weeks of nivolumab. Every patient had relapsed following autologous stem cell transplantation, and cohorts differed in brentuximab vedotin exposure. Complete response, partial response or progressive disease were the best responses. Regarding this clone: Its antigen is not identified.

Assay: immunoSEQ multiplex PCR; the TCRdb copy retains only in-frame clones and omits some. The repertoire includes some 90,000 clones, 83% of them detected once, and about 15% sits in the top ten. This clonotype originated in a human donor with classical Hodgkin lymphoma. This rearrangement joins TRBV5-1 to TRBJ2-3; D unclear. Specimen: peripheral blood mononuclear cells (PBMCs), collected before the fourth cycle of nivolumab. The CDR3, as DNA: TGCGCCAGCAGCTTGGTTCTGAGCACAGATACGCAGTATTTT. Its protein is CASSLVLSTDTQYF.